The clone carrying this T cell receptor beta chain was seen repeatedly, ten times or more. Its antigen is unidentified. This specimen comes from a study of neurological immune-mediated disorders. Overall study results and limits: The expanded clones of different subjects shared no CDR3 amino acid sequences (suggesting private repertoires in all groups).

Synthesis of cDNA was performed by 5'RACE using 10-nucleotide random UMIs. TCRdb called the 5' RACE reads again in MiXCR, with one record for every CDR3 protein. The sample includes about 46,000 distinct CDR3 sequences, under 2% of them seen just once. This receptor was taken from a woman in her 40s with multiple sclerosis. The sequenced material came from PBMCs.

CDR3 sequence: CSAPKGGNEQFF. CDR3 sequence (DNA): TGCAGTGCACCCAAAGGGGGAAATGAGCAGTTCTTC. The genes are TRBV20-1 and TRBJ2-1, with D tentatively TRBD1 (6 bases). The V end was cut by 6 bases, the J end by 7 bases, with 13 bases between. The CDR3 has 12 residues. CDR1 DFQATT and CDR2 SNEGSKA come from the germline V gene (reference sequence).